One and the same sample provided the 29 T cell receptor beta chains below, sequenced in a study of blood T cell repertoires in COVID-19. Method: immunoSEQ multiplex PCR; TCRdb's copy keeps in-frame clones and lacks some. The table records around 430,000 clones, around 88% of them present only once. The sample was peripheral blood. Source of these receptors: a woman aged 45 to 65 with COVID-19, enrolled during active disease.

The chain is built from TRBV11-2 and TRBJ2-1, with D unresolved. Trimming pared 3 bases from V and 0 bases from J, leaving 9 bases between. CDR3 length: 15 residues. The V gene's germline CDR1 is SGHAT and CDR2 FQNNGV. The CDR3 is CASSFARSSYNEQFF. In DNA form, the CDR3 reads TGTGCCAGCAGCTTTGCGAGGAGCTCCTACAATGAGCAGTTCTTC.

On this clone: The sample has other DNA sequences that encode this CDR3 too. The CDR3 sequence is CASSLGDSGNTIYF. CDR3 coding DNA: TGCGCCAGCAGCTTGGGAGACTCTGGAAACACCATATATTTT. The chain has TRBV5-1 and TRBJ1-3, with no clear D. In germline, CDR1 is SGHRS, CDR2 YFSETQ. Trimming left V 0 bases short and J 0 bases short, with 4 bases between. This CDR3 region has 14 residues.

The V call is TRBV6-6, the J call TRBJ2-7, with 8 bases lining up with TRBD1. The CDR3 has 16 residues. V dropped 4 bases and J dropped 5; count of bases not matched to a gene: 13. CDR1 MNHNY and CDR2 SVGAGI come from the germline V gene (reference sequence). CDR3 in DNA: TGTGCCAGCAGTTCCCCTCAGACAGGGGATAGTCACGAGCAGTACTTC. Its protein product is CASSSPQTGDSHEQYF.

This clone was seen a handful of times. The genes are TRBV3-1 (or the pseudogene TRBV3-2) and TRBJ1-4, with 11 bases fitting TRBD1. The CDR3 spans 16 residues. V gave up 4 bases and J gave up 8 bases; unmatched junction bases: 9. The V gene's germline CDR1 is LGHDT and CDR2 YNNKEL (reference sequence). DNA for the CDR3: TGTGCCAGCAGCCGACGGGACAGGGGGGCAGGAGAAAAACTGTTTTTT. Protein: CASSRRDRGAGEKLFF.

The chain has TRBV6-5 and TRBJ2-5, with D maybe TRBD1 (6 bases). The CDR3 is 13 amino acids. CDR1 and CDR2 from the germline V gene are MNHEY and SVGAGI. V lost 4 bases and J 5 bases, leaving 11 bases between the germline ends. CDR3 loop: CASSSGVGETQYF. In DNA, the CDR3 is TGTGCCAGCAGTTCAGGGGTTGGGGAGACCCAGTACTTC.

V usage is TRBV4-1 and J usage is TRBJ2-2; 12 bases line up with TRBD2. Germline CDR1 reads MGHRA; CDR2 reads YSYEKL. V was pared by 0 bases and J by 4 bases, with 9 bases of the junction left unmatched. The CDR3 sequence is 19 residues long. The CDR3 region has the DNA TGCGCCAGCAGCCAAGATGGGCTAGCGGGGGGGCCTGGCACCGGGGAGCTGTTTTTT. Protein product: CASSQDGLAGGPGTGELFF.

This clone showed up just once. The chain combines TRBV12-3 or TRBV12-4 with TRBJ2-3, with D perhaps TRBD2 (5 bases). The CDR3 spans 12 residues. V was shortened by 3 bases and J by 9 bases, with 10 bases between the two germline ends. The CDR3 is CASSFLGSTQYF. CDR3 nucleotide sequence: TGTGCCAGCAGTTTCTTGGGGAGCACGCAGTATTTT.

CDR3 sequence reads: CASSLNRANTGELFF. CDR3 sequence (DNA): TGTGCCAGCAGCTTAAACAGGGCTAACACCGGGGAGCTGTTTTTT. V usage is TRBV11-2 and J usage is TRBJ2-2; tentatively, D is TRBD1 (6 bases). From germline, CDR1 is SGHAT and CDR2 FQNNGV. Trimming removed 2 bases from V and 2 bases from J, with 9 bases in between. CDR3 length: 15 amino acids.

The V and J genes are TRBV9 and TRBJ1-2; no firm D call. The V gene lost 3 bases and the J gene lost 2 bases, with 14 bases spanning the gap. This CDR3 contains 15 residues. Per germline, CDR1 SGDLS and CDR2 YYNGEE. The CDR3 reads CASSEGGGGNYGYTF. The CDR3 DNA sequence: TGTGCCAGCAGCGAAGGAGGTGGTGGGAACTATGGCTACACCTTC.

This clone came up a few times. This chain joins TRBV6-6 and TRBJ1-5; 8 bases align to TRBD1. CDR1 MNHNY and CDR2 SVGAGI come from the germline V gene (reference sequence). Losses at the gene ends were 6 bases for V and 5 bases for J; bases not matched to a gene: 0. The CDR3 covers 12 residues. CDR3 in amino acids: CASRQGDQPQHF. Written as DNA, the CDR3 is TGTGCCAGCAGACAGGGGGATCAGCCCCAGCATTTT.

V usage is TRBV6-5 and J usage is TRBJ2-1, with D hard to call. There are 12 residues in the CDR3. CDR1 and CDR2 from the germline V gene are MNHEY and SVGAGI. V was trimmed by 6 bases and J by 9 bases, leaving 12 bases between them. The CDR3 region has the DNA TGTGCCAGCAGACCACCCACTGGTGAGCAGTTCTTC. Amino acid sequence: CASRPPTGEQFF.

The rearrangement links TRBV19 to TRBJ2-2; D is undetermined. The CDR3 spans 13 residues. The V and J ends lost 5 bases and 3 bases respectively, with 7 bases between them. The V gene's germline CDR1 is LNHDA and CDR2 SQIVND (reference sequence). The CDR3 DNA reads as TGTGCCAGTAGTCCGAAGCACACCGGGGAGCTGTTTTTT. Translation gives CASSPKHTGELFF.

This chain joins TRBV7-9 and TRBJ1-6, with D uncertain. The CDR3 has 14 amino acids. V was trimmed by 1 base and J by 6 bases, leaving 7 bases between them. Germline lookup yields CDR1 SEHNR and CDR2 FQNEAQ (reference sequence). The CDR3 loop is CASSLGQSNSPLHF. The DNA for the CDR3 is TGTGCCAGCAGCTTAGGGCAGTCTAATTCACCCCTCCACTTT.

The V call is TRBV3-1 (or the pseudogene TRBV3-2), the J call TRBJ1-3, with D maybe TRBD1 (6 bases). This CDR3 region has 15 residues. From germline, CDR1 is LGHDT and CDR2 YNNKEL (reference sequence). Deletions cut 4 bases from V and 2 bases from J, with 12 bases between. The CDR3 loop reads CASSPIRDTGNTIYF. Here the CDR3 DNA reads TGTGCCAGCAGCCCTATCCGGGACACTGGAAACACCATATATTTT.

The chain carries TRBV21-1 and TRBJ2-1; the D call TRBD1 from the table was never checked on the DNA. TRBV21-1 is described as a pseudogene. The CDR3 sequence is 16 residues long. As DNA, the CDR3 is TGTGCCAGCAGCTTCCGCCTAGGGGCTGGCTACAATGAGCAGTTCTTC. Encoded protein: CASSFRLGAGYNEQFF.

The chain carries TRBV27 and TRBJ1-5; D unclear. Germline CDR1 MNHEY, CDR2 SMNVEV (reference sequence). CDR3 length equals 13 residues. V was clipped by 3 bases and J by 7 bases, with 10 bases between them. CDR3 nucleotides: TGTGCCAGCAGTTTTGATCTCAGGCAGCCCCAGCATTTT. Amino acid sequence: CASSFDLRQPQHF.

This clone occurred once. The chain carries TRBV7-8 and TRBJ1-5; possibly TRBD1 for D (6 bases). The CDR3 loop spans 15 amino acids. Trimming removed 1 base at V and 3 bases at J, with 10 bases between. The V gene's germline CDR1 is SGHVS and CDR2 FQNEAQ. CDR3 bases: TGTGCCAGCAGCTTAGGTACAGGGCTCAATCAGCCCCAGCATTTT. Protein sequence: CASSLGTGLNQPQHF.

V is TRBV7-9 and J is TRBJ1-2; D is unclear. The germline gives CDR1 SEHNR, CDR2 FQNEAQ (reference sequence). The CDR3 contains 16 residues. Trimming shortened V by 5 bases and J by 2 bases, and 18 bases separated the two germline ends. The CDR3 spells CASSGSPSGANYGYTF. CDR3 DNA sequence: TGTGCCAGCAGCGGTTCCCCATCGGGTGCGAACTATGGCTACACCTTC.

The rearrangement joins TRBV4-1 to TRBJ2-7; tentative D call: TRBD2 (5 bases). From germline, CDR1 is MGHRA and CDR2 YSYEKL. V was pared by 1 base and J by 2 bases, with 15 bases between. The CDR3 loop spans 16 amino acids. Here the CDR3 reads CASSQVRGLLTYEQYF. CDR3 DNA sequence: TGCGCCAGCAGCCAAGTTCGAGGACTTCTAACCTACGAGCAGTACTTC.

V and J are TRBV4-1 and TRBJ1-2; 7 bases fit TRBD1. With 3 bases clipped from V and 7 bases from J, the junction kept 5 bases outside the gene matches. Germline lookup yields CDR1 MGHRA and CDR2 YSYEKL. CDR3 length: 13 residues. Here the CDR3 reads CASSHPTGSGYTF. CDR3 nucleotide sequence: TGCGCCAGCAGCCACCCGACAGGGAGTGGCTACACCTTC.

The chain is built from TRBV5-1 and TRBJ2-5, with D perhaps matching TRBD1 (5 bases). Germline values: CDR1 SGHRS, CDR2 YFSETQ. The CDR3 covers 14 residues. The V end lost 4 bases, the J end lost 2 bases, and 12 bases lay between the germline ends. The CDR3 DNA follows: TGCGCCAGCAGCATCCAGGGTCGGCAAGAGACCCAGTACTTC. It yields the protein CASSIQGRQETQYF.

This clone was detected once. CDR3 in DNA: TGTGCCAGCACCAACAGACAGGGTCCTTACAATGAGCAGTTCTTC. Its protein is CASTNRQGPYNEQFF. This sequence joins TRBV28 and TRBJ2-1, with 7 bases identical to TRBD1. CDR1 and CDR2 from the germline V gene are MDHEN and SYDVKM. This CDR3 is built from 15 residues. The junction had 10 bases not matched to a gene; V was cut back by 7 bases and J by 4 bases.

The V and J genes are TRBV10-3 and TRBJ2-7, with D perhaps matching TRBD2 (6 bases). This CDR3 has 15 amino acids. The ends were cut back, 3 bases at V and 4 bases at J, with 16 bases in the middle. Germline V lookup: CDR1 ENHRY, CDR2 SYGVKD. The CDR3 here is CAISEGGGFEYEQYF. DNA for the CDR3: TGTGCCATCAGTGAAGGTGGGGGGTTCGAATACGAGCAGTACTTC.

About this clone: Other DNA sequences within the sample encode an identical CDR3. The chain links TRBV12-3 or TRBV12-4 to TRBJ2-5; D unclear. CDR3 length: 13 amino acids. V was pared by 1 base and J by 5 bases, with 8 bases between. The CDR3 loop is CASSLGSGETQYF. The CDR3 region has the DNA TGTGCCAGCAGTTTAGGGTCGGGTGAGACCCAGTACTTC.

The gene calls are TRBV5-1 and TRBJ1-1; 7 bases match TRBD1. The CDR3 totals 16 residues. Germline V lookup: CDR1 SGHRS, CDR2 YFSETQ. V lost 1 base to trimming and J lost 4 bases; unmatched junction nucleotides: 10. The CDR3 region has the DNA TGCGCCAGCAGCTTGTACCCAGGGACAGAGATCACTGAAGCTTTCTTT. Protein sequence: CASSLYPGTEITEAFF.

In this sample, this clone turned up once. The V call is TRBV29-1, the J call TRBJ1-2, with TRBD1 identical over 7 bases. CDR1 is SQVTM, CDR2 ANQGSEA, per germline. The junction had 7 bases not matched to a gene; V was cut back by 4 bases and J by 8 bases. This CDR3 is 12 amino acids long. The CDR3 coding sequence is TGCAGCGTTGGGGACAGCCTCGGGGGCTACACCTTC. Encoded protein: CSVGDSLGGYTF. The complete variable domain, with remaining parts taken from reference TRBV29-1 and TRBJ1-2, reads SAVISQKPSRDICQRGTSLTIQCQVDSQVTMMFWYRQQPGQSLTLIATANQGSEATYESGFVIDKFPISRPNLTFSTLTVSNMSPEDSSIYLCSVGDSLGGYTFGSGTRLTVV.

V and J are TRBV2 and TRBJ2-7, with D perhaps matching TRBD1 (6 bases). The CDR3 consists of 14 residues. Trimming removed 6 bases from V and 4 bases from J, with 16 bases in between. From germline, CDR1 is SNHLY and CDR2 FYNNEI. For the CDR3, the DNA is TGTGCCAGCAGCCGGGACAAAGGCCGATACGAGCAGTACTTC. This codes for CASSRDKGRYEQYF.

The V call is TRBV30, the J call TRBJ1-1; D is uncertain. The ends were cut back, 2 bases at V and 6 bases at J, with 13 bases in the middle. The CDR3 runs to 13 residues. CDR1 and CDR2 from the germline V gene are GTSNPN and SVGIG (reference sequence). CDR3 nucleotides: TGTGCCTGGAGTCCTTCATTGTCGGCTGAAGCTTTCTTT. This translates into CAWSPSLSAEAFF.

The V and J genes are TRBV7-9 and TRBJ2-1, with 9 positions matching TRBD1. The CDR3 length is 15 residues. Trimming took 2 bases from V and 7 from J; bases not matched to a gene: 6. Germline CDR1 and CDR2: SEHNR and FQNEAQ (reference sequence). In DNA, the CDR3 is TGTGCCAGCAGCTTACGGACAGGGGCGAAAAATGAGCAGTTCTTC. Translation: CASSLRTGAKNEQFF.